The T cell receptor (beta chain) described here comes from a study of blood T cell repertoires in COVID-19. The overall study: The United States, Italy and Spain provided the acute and convalescent COVID-19 samples. The cDNA or gDNA used as material had been derived from T cells, B-cell-depleted T cells, or PBMCs.

Per the authors' pipeline: Estimates of nucleated cell counts were drawn from the amplification of reference gene primers. The method was immunoSEQ multiplex PCR; TCRdb's version includes in-frame clones alone and lacks a portion of them. V and J calls and clone size are copied from that table; D and trimming were computed from the DNA. The data hold about 110,000 clones, with approximately 85% observed a single time. V gave up 5 bases and J gave up 6 bases, with 23 bases separating them. The CDR3 length is 16 residues. The germline gives CDR1 SGHDT, CDR2 YYEEEE. Sequencing was carried out using peripheral blood. The chain uses TRBV5-6 and TRBJ1-1; tentative D call: TRBD1 (5 bases). This TCR derives from a man aged 45-60 years with acute or convalescent COVID-19. CDR3 sequence reads: CASRILKRGKGAEAFF. The CDR3 DNA follows: TGTGCCAGCAGAATCCTAAAAAGGGGCAAGGGCGCTGAAGCTTTCTTT.